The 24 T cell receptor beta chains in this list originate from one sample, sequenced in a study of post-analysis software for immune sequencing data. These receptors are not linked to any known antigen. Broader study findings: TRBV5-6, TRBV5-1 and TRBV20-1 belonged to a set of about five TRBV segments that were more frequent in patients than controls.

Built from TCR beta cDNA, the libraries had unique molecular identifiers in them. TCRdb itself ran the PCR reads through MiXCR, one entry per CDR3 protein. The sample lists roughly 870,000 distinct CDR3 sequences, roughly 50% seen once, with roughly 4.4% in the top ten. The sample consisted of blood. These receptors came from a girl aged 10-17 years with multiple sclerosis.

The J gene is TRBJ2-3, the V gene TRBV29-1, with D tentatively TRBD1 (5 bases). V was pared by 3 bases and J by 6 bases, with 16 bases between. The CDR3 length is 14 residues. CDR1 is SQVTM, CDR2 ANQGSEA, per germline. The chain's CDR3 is CSVEKGRQGDTQYF. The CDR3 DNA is TGCAGCGTTGAGAAGGGGCGCCAAGGGGATACGCAGTATTTT.

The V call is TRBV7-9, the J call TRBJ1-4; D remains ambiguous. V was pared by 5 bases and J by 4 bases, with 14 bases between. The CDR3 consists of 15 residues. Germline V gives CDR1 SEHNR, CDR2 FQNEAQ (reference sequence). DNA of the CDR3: TGTGCCAGCAGCGGAGACTCGCAATATAATGAAAAACTGTTTTTT. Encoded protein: CASSGDSQYNEKLFF.

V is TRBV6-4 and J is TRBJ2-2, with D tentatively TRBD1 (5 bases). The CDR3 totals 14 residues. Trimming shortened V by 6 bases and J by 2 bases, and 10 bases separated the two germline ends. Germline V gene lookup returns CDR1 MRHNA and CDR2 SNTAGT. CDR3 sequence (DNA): TGTGCCAGCAGACAGGCAACAAACACCGGGGAGCTGTTTTTT. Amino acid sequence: CASRQATNTGELFF.

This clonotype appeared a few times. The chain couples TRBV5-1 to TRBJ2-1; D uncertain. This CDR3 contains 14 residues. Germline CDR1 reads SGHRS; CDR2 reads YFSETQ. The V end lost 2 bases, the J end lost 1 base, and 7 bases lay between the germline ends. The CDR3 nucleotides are TGCGCCAGCAGCTTCCACGGTTCCTACAATGAGCAGTTCTTC. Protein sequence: CASSFHGSYNEQFF.

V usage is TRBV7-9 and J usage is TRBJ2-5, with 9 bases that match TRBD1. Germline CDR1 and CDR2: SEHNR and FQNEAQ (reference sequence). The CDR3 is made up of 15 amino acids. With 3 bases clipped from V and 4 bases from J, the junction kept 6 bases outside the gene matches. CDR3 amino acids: CASSFTGGFGETQYF. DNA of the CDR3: TGTGCCAGCAGCTTTACAGGGGGCTTCGGAGAGACCCAGTACTTC. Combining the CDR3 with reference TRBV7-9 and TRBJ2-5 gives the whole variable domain DTGVSQNPRHKITKRGQNVTFRCDPISEHNRLYWYRQTLGQGPEFLTYFQNEAQLEKSRLLSDRFSAERPKGSFSTLEIQRTEQGDSAMYLCASSFTGGFGETQYFGPGTRLLVL.

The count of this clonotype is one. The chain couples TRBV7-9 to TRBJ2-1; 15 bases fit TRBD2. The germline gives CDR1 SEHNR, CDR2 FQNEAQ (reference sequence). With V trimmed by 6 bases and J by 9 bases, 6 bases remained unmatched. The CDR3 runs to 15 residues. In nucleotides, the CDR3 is TGTGCCAGCAGTCCGGGACTAGCGGGAGGCATTGAGCAGTTCTTC. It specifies CASSPGLAGGIEQFF.

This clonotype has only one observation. CDR3: CSVKGYRYEQYF. The DNA for the CDR3 is TGCAGCGTGAAAGGGTATCGCTACGAGCAGTACTTC. The gene calls are TRBV29-1 and TRBJ2-7; D unclear. In germline, CDR1 is SQVTM, CDR2 ANQGSEA. V lost 6 bases and J lost 3, with 12 bases in between. The CDR3 spans 12 residues.

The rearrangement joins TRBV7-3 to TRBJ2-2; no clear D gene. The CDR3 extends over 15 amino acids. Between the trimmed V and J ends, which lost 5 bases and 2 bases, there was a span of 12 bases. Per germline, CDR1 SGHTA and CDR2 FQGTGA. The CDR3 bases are TGTGCCAGCAGCATACAAGGGCTAAACACCGGGGAGCTGTTTTTT. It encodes CASSIQGLNTGELFF.

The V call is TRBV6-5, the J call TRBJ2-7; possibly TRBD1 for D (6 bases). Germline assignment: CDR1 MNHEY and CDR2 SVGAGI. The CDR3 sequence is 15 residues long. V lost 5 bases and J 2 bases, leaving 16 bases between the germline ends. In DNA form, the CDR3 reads TGTGCCAGCAGTCAATCCGGGACACTAACCTACGAGCAGTACTTC. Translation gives CASSQSGTLTYEQYF.

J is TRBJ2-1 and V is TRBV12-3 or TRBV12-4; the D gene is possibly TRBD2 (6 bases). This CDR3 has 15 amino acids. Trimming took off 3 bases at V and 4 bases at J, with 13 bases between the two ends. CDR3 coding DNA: TGTGCCAGCAGTTTGGGTCCGGGGGAATACAATGAGCAGTTCTTC. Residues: CASSLGPGEYNEQFF.

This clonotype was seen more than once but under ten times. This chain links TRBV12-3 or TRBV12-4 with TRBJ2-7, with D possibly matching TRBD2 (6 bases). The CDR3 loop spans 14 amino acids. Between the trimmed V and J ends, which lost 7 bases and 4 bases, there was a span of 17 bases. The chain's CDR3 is CASNTHGGTYEQYF. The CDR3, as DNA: TGTGCCAGCAACACACATGGAGGGACGTACGAGCAGTACTTC.

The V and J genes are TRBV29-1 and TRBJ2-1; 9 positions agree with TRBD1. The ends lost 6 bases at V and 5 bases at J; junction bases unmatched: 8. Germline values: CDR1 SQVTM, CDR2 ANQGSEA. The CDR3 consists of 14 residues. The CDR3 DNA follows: TGCAGCGTGGGGGGACAGGGAACCCACAATGAGCAGTTCTTC. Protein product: CSVGGQGTHNEQFF.

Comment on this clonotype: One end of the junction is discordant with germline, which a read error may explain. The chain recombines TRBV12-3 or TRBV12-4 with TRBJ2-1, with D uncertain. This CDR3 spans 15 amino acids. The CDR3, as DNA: TGTGCCAGCAGTTTAGTGGCGAGCTCCCACAATGAGCAGTTCTTC. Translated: CASSLVASSHNEQFF.

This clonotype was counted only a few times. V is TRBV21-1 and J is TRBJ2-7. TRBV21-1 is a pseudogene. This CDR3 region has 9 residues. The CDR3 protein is CASSFEQYF. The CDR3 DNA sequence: TGTGCCAGCAGCTTCGAGCAGTACTTC.

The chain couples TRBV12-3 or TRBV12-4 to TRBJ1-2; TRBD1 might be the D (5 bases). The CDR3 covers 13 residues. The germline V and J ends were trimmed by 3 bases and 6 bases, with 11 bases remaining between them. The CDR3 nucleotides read TGTGCCAGCAGTTTGAACAGGATACATGGCTACACCTTC. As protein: CASSLNRIHGYTF.

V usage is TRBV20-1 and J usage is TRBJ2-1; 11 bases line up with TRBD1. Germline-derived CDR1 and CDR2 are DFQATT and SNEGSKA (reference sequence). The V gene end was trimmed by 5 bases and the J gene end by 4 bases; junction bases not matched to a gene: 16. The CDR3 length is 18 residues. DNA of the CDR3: TGCAGTGCTTTCGGACAGGGGGCAACGCGGGACTATTACAATGAGCAGTTCTTC. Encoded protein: CSAFGQGATRDYYNEQFF.

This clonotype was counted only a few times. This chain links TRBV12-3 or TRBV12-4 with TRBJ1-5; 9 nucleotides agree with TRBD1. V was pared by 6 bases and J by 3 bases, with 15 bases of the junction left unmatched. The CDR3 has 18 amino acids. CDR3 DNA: TGTGCCAGCAGCGCCGGGACAGGGTCGATAGGTATCAATCAGCCCCAGCATTTT. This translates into CASSAGTGSIGINQPQHF.

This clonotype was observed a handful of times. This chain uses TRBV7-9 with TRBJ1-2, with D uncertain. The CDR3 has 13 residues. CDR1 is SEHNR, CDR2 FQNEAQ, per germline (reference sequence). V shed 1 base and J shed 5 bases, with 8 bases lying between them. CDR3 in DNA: TGTGCCAGCAGCTTAGGGGAGGCGTATGGCTACACCTTC. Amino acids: CASSLGEAYGYTF.

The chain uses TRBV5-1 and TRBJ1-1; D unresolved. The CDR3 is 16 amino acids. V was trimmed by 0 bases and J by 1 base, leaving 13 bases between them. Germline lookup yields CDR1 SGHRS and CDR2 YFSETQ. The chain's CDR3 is CASSLGRSLPNTEAFF. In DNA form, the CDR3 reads TGCGCCAGCAGCTTGGGACGGAGCCTTCCGAACACTGAAGCTTTCTTT.

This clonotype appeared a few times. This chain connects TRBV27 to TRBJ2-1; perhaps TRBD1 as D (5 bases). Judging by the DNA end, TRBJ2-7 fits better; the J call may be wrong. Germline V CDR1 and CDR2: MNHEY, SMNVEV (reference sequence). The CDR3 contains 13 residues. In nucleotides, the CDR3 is TGTGCCAGCAGTTTAGGGGCCTACAATGAGCAGTACTTC. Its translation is CASSLGAYNEQYF.

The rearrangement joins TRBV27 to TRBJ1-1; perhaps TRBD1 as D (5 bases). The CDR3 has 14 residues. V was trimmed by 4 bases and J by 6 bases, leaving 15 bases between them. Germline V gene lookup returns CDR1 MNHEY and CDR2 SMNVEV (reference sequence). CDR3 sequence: CASSYGHKGAEAFF. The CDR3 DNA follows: TGTGCCAGCAGTTACGGACATAAAGGCGCTGAAGCTTTCTTT.

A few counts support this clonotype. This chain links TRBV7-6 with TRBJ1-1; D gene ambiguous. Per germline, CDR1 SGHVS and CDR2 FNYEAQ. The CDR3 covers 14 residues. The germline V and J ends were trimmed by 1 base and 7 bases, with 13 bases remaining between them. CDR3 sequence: CASSLGARAGEAFF. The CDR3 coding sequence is TGTGCCAGCAGCTTAGGAGCTAGGGCTGGTGAAGCTTTCTTT.

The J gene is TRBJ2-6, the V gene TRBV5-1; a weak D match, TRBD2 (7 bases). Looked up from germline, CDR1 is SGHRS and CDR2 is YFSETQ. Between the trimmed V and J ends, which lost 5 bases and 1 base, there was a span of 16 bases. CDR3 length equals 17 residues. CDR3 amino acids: CASRGSGTPSGANVLTF. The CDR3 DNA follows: TGCGCCAGCAGGGGGAGCGGGACACCATCTGGGGCCAACGTCCTGACTTTC.

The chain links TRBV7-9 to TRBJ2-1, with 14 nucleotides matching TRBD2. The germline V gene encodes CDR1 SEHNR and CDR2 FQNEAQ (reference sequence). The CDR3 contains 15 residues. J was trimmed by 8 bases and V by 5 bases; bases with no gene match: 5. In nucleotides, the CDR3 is TGTGCCAGCAGCATGGGACTAGCGGGAGTTTATGAGCAGTTCTTC. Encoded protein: CASSMGLAGVYEQFF.